Detailed here is one T cell receptor (beta chain). This entry is derived from a study of blood T cell repertoires in COVID-19. Study background: COVID-19 samples from acute and convalescent phases originated in the United States, Italy and Spain. Sources were T cells, B-cell-depleted T cells, or PBMCs; the material itself was cDNA or gDNA.

As processed by the authors: By means of reference gene primer amplification, nucleated cell counts were estimated. Method: immunoSEQ multiplex PCR; TCRdb's copy keeps in-frame clones and lacks some. V and J calls and clone size are those listed in that table; D and trimming were worked out from the DNA. Of tens of thousands of clones in the sample, 75% to 85% were seen once. In germline, CDR1 is SGDLS, CDR2 YYNGEE. V dropped 3 bases and J dropped 0 bases, with 10 bases sitting between them. The CDR3 is made up of 16 amino acids. The genes are TRBV9 and TRBJ1-6; weak D call: TRBD1 (6 bases). The sequencing sample was made of peripheral blood. This TCR was recovered from a woman in her 70s with acute or convalescent COVID-19. CDR3 residues: CASSATGISYNSPLHF. DNA for the CDR3: TGTGCCAGCAGCGCCACAGGGATCTCCTATAATTCACCCCTCCACTTT.